This T cell receptor (beta chain) is from a study of cytomegalovirus exposure and HLA in healthy donors. Notes on the study in general: It was confirmed in vitro that a few of the CMV-associated chains were specific for CMV antigens.

Worth noting for this clone: What it recognizes is unknown.

This CDR3 is built from 13 residues. Germline V CDR1 and CDR2: SQVTM, ANQGSEA. V lost 6 bases to trimming and J lost 5 bases, with 13 bases between them. Sequencing was performed with immunoSEQ multiplex PCR; in TCRdb, only in-frame clones are kept and a portion is missing. The repertoire holds some 320,000 clones, with about 90% as singletons. The chain carries TRBV29-1 and TRBJ2-2, with a tentative D call TRBD1 (6 bases). This sequence was found in a woman aged 30 to 39 in good health and CMV-seropositive. Sample: PBMCs. This CDR3 is CSVTGTSTGELFF. The CDR3 nucleotides read TGCAGCGTGACCGGGACAAGTACCGGGGAGCTGTTTTTT.